Below are 3 T cell receptor beta chains sequenced from a single sample in a study of blood T cell repertoires in COVID-19. The assay was immunoSEQ multiplex PCR, and TCRdb's table has in-frame clones only and misses some. The table includes 180,000 or so clones, 70% to 90% detected once. The sample was peripheral blood. The receptors were gathered from a man in his sixties with acute or convalescent COVID-19.

This clone was detected only a few times. V usage is TRBV4-2 and J usage is TRBJ1-4; D is uncertain. Looked up from germline, CDR1 is LGHNA and CDR2 is YNFKEQ. Deletions cut 0 bases from V and 8 bases from J, with 13 bases between. The CDR3 is 15 residues long. The CDR3 reads CASSQDPGDLEKLFF. As DNA, the CDR3 is TGTGCCAGCAGCCAAGATCCTGGTGACTTGGAAAAACTGTTTTTT.

CDR3 bases: TGCACCAGCAGCCAATCCGAGGACAGATCCTCTGGAAACACCATATATTTT. It is translated as CTSSQSEDRSSGNTIYF. V and J are TRBV1 and TRBJ1-3; the D call TRBD1 from the table was never checked on the DNA. TRBV1 represents a pseudogene. CDR3 size: 17 residues.

The V call is TRBV11-2, the J call TRBJ1-4; no reliable D call. Per germline, CDR1 SGHAT and CDR2 FQNNGV. V was shortened by 5 bases and J by 14 bases, with 21 bases between the two germline ends. This CDR3 is built from 14 residues. This chain's CDR3 is CASSPISGRKCLFF. CDR3 nucleotides: TGTGCCAGCAGCCCAATTTCGGGGAGAAAATGTCTGTTTTTT.